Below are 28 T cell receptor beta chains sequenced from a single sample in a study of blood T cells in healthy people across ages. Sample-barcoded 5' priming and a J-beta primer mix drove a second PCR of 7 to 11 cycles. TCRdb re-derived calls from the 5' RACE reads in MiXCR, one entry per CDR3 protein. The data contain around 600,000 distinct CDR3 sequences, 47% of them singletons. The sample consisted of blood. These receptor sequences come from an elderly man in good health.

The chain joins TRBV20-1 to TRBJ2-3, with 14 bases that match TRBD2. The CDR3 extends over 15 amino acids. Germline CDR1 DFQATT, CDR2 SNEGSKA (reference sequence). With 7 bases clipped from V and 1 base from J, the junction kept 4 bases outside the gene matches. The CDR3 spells CSGTSGGRGTDTQYF. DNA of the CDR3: TGCAGTGGGACTAGCGGGGGGAGGGGCACAGATACGCAGTATTTT.

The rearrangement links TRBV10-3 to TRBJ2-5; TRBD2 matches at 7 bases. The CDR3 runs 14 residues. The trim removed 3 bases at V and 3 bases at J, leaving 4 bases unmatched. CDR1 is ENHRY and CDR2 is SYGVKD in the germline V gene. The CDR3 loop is CAISDWREKETQYF. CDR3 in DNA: TGTGCCATCAGTGATTGGCGGGAGAAAGAGACCCAGTACTTC.

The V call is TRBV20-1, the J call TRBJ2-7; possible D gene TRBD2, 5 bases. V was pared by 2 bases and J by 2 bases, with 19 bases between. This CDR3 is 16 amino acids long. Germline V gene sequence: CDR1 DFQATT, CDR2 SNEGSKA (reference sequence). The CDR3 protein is CSARSRAPGIPYEQYF. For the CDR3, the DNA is TGCAGTGCTAGATCCCGGGCCCCGGGGATCCCCTACGAGCAGTACTTC.

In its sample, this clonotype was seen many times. The CDR3 here is CASSLNRGWGGYTF. CDR3 bases: TGTGCCAGCAGTCTCAACAGGGGGTGGGGTGGCTACACCTTC. The chain has TRBV6-6 and TRBJ1-2, with 8 positions matching TRBD1. The V gene end was trimmed by 5 bases and the J gene end by 7 bases; junction bases not matched to a gene: 9. Germline assignment: CDR1 MNHNY and CDR2 SVGAGI (reference sequence). The CDR3 is made up of 14 amino acids.

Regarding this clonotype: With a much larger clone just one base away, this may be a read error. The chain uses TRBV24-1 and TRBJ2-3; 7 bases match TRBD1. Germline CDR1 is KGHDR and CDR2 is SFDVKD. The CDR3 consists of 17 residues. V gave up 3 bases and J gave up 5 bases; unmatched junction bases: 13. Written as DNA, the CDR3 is TGTGCCACCAGTGATCCGATGGACAGGTCTTCTCAAGATACGCAGTATTTT. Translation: CATSDPMDRSSQDTQYF.

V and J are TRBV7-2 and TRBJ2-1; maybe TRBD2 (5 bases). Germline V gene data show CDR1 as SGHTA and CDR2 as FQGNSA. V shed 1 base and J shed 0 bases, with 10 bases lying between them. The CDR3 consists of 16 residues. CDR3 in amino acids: CASSLGSDLSYNEQFF. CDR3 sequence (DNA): TGTGCCAGCAGCTTAGGTAGCGACCTCTCCTACAATGAGCAGTTCTTC. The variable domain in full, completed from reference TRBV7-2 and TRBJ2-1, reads GAGVSQSPSNKVTEKGKDVELRCDPISGHTALYWYRQSLGQGLEFLIYFQGNSAPDKSGLPSDRFSAERTGGSVSTLTIQRTQQEDSAVYLCASSLGSDLSYNEQFFGPGTRLTVL.

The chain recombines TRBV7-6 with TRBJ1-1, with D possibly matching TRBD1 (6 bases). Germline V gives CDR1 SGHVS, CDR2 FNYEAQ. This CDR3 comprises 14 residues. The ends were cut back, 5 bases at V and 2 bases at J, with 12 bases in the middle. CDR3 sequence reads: CASSIGQSNTEAFF. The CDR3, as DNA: TGTGCCAGCAGCATCGGACAGAGTAACACTGAAGCTTTCTTT.

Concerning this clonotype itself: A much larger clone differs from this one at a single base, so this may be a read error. CDR3 bases: TGTGCCAGCAGCCACCCTAGCCGTCCCTACGAGCAGTACTTC. It is translated as CASSHPSRPYEQYF. The gene calls are TRBV7-9 and TRBJ2-7; the D gene is possibly TRBD2 (5 bases). Per germline, CDR1 SEHNR and CDR2 FQNEAQ (reference sequence). V lost 5 bases and J 2 bases, leaving 13 bases between the germline ends. The CDR3 is 14 amino acids.

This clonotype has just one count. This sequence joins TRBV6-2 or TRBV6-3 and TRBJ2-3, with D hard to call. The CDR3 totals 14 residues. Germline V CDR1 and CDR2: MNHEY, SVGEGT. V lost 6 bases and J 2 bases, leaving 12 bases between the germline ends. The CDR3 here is CASSNTENTDTQYF. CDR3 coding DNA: TGTGCCAGCAGCAATACAGAAAACACAGATACGCAGTATTTT.

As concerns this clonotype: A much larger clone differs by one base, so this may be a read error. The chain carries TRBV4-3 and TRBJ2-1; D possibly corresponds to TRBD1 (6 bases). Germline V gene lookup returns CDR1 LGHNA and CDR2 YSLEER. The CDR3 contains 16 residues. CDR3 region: CASNQADRLLYNEQFF. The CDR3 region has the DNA TGCGCCAGCAACCAAGCTGACAGGCTACTATACAATGAGCAGTTCTTC.

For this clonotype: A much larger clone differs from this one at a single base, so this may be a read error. The CDR3 protein is CASSLVSGGRLQWNEQFF. The CDR3 DNA sequence: TGTGCCAGCAGTTTGGTTAGCGGGGGAAGGCTACAATGGAATGAGCAGTTCTTC. The chain carries TRBV28 and TRBJ2-1; TRBD2 aligns across 9 bases. Trimming removed 3 bases from V and 7 bases from J; junction bases left unmatched: 16. In germline, CDR1 is MDHEN, CDR2 SYDVKM. The CDR3 totals 18 residues.

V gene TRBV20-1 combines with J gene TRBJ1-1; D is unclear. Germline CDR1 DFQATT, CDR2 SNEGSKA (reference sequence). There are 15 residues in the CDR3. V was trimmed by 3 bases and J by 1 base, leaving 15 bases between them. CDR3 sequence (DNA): TGCAGTGCTAGCGGGGAGTTATCAGGGAACACTGAAGCTTTCTTT. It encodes CSASGELSGNTEAFF.

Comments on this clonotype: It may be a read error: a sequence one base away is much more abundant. This CDR3 is CASSYGSEGAYEQYF. The DNA for the CDR3 is TGTGCCAGCAGTTACGGGAGCGAGGGGGCCTACGAGCAGTACTTC. This chain links TRBV6-6 with TRBJ2-7, with D possibly matching TRBD1 (6 bases). Germline CDR1 MNHNY, CDR2 SVGAGI (reference sequence). This CDR3 has 15 residues. The ends were cut back, 2 bases at V and 2 bases at J, with 13 bases in the middle.

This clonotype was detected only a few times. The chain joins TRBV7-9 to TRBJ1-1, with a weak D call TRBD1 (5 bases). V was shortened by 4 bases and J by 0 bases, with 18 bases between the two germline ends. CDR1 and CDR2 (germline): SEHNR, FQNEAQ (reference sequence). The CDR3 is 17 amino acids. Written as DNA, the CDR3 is TGTGCCAGCAGCTCCCACTTCCGAACAGGATTGAACACTGAAGCTTTCTTT. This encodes CASSSHFRTGLNTEAFF.

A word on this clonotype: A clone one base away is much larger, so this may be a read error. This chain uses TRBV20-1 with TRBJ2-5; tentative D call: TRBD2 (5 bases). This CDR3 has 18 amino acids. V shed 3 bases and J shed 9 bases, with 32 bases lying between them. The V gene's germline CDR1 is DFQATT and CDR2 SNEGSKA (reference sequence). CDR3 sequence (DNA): TGCAGTGCTAGCGAAGGAGGAAAACGGGTAGTCCGCCTTGGGGCCCAGTACTTC. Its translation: CSASEGGKRVVRLGAQYF.

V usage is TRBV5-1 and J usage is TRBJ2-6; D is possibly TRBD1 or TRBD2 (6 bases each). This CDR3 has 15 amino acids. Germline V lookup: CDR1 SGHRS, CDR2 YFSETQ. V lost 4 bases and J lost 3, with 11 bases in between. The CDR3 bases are TGCGCCAGCAGCGTACAGGGACTTGGGGCCAACGTCCTGACTTTC. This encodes CASSVQGLGANVLTF. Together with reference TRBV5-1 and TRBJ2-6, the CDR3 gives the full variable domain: KAGVTQTPRYLIKTRGQQVTLSCSPISGHRSVSWYQQTPGQGLQFLFEYFSETQRNKGNFPGRFSGRQFSNSRSEMNVSTLELGDSALYLCASSVQGLGANVLTFGAGSRLTVL.

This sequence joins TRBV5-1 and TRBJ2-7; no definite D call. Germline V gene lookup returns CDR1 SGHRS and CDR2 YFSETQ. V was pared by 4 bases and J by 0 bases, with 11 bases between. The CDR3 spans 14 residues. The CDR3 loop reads CASSGQRSSYEQYF. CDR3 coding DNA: TGCGCCAGCAGCGGTCAGAGGAGCTCCTACGAGCAGTACTTC.

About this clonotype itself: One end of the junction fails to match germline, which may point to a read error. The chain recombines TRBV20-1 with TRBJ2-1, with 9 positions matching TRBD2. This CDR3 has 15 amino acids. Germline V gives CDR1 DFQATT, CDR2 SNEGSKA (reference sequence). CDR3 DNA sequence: TGCAGTGCTAGGGGACTAGCCCCCTACTACAAGGAGCAGTTCTTC. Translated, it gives CSARGLAPYYKEQFF.

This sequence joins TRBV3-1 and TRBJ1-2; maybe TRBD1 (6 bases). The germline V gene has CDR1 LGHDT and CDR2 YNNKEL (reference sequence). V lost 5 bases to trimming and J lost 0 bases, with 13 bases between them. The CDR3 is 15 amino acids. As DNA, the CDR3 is TGTGCCAGCAGCAGCAACAGGGCATCTAACTATGGCTACACCTTC. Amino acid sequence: CASSSNRASNYGYTF.

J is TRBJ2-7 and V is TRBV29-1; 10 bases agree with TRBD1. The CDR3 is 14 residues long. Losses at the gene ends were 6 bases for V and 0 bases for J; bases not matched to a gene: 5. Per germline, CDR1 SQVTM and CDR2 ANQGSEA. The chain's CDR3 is CSVVGQGGSYEQYF. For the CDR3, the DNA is TGCAGCGTCGTCGGACAGGGGGGCTCCTACGAGCAGTACTTC.

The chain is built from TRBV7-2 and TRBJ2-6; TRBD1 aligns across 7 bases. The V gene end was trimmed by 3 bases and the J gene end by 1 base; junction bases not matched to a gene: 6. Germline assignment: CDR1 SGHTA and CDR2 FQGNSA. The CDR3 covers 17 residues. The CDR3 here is CASSLRGRSSGANVLTF. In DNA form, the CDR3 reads TGTGCCAGCAGCTTGAGGGGGCGCAGTTCTGGGGCCAACGTCCTGACTTTC.

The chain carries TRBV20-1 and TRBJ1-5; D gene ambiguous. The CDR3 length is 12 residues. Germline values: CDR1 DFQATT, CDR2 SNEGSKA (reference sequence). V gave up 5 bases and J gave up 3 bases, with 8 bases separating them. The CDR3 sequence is CSARRLNQPQHF. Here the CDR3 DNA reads TGCAGTGCTCGGCGCCTCAATCAGCCCCAGCATTTT.

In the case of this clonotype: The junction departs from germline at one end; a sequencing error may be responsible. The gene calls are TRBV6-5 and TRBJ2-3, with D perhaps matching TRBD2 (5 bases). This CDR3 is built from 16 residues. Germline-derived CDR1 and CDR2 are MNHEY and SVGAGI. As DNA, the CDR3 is TGTGCCAGCACCCGGCTAGACGGATCTAGCACAGATACGCAGTGTTTT. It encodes CASTRLDGSSTDTQCF.

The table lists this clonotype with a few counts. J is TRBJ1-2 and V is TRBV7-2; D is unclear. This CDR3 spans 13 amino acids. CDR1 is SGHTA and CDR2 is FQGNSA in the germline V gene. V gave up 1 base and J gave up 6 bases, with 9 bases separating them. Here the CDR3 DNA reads TGTGCCAGCAGCTTAGAATGGTTAGATGGCTACACCTTC. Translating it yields CASSLEWLDGYTF.

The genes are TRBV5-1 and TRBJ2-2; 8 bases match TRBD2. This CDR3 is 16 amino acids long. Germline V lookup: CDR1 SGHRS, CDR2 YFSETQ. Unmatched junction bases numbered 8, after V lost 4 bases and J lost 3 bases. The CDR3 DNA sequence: TGCGCCAGCAGCCCGGCGGGGGGTTTACACACCGGGGAGCTGTTTTTT. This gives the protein CASSPAGGLHTGELFF. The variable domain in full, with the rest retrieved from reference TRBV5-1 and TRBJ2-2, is KAGVTQTPRYLIKTRGQQVTLSCSPISGHRSVSWYQQTPGQGLQFLFEYFSETQRNKGNFPGRFSGRQFSNSRSEMNVSTLELGDSALYLCASSPAGGLHTGELFFGEGSRLTVL.

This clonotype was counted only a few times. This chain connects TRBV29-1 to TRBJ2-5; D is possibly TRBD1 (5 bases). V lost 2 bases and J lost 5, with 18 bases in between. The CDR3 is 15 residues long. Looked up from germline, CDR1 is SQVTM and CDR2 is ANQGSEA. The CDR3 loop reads CSVEMGRAAVETQYF. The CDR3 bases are TGCAGCGTTGAAATGGGCAGGGCTGCGGTGGAGACCCAGTACTTC. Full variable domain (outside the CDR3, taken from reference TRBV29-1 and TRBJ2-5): SAVISQKPSRDICQRGTSLTIQCQVDSQVTMMFWYRQQPGQSLTLIATANQGSEATYESGFVIDKFPISRPNLTFSTLTVSNMSPEDSSIYLCSVEMGRAAVETQYFGPGTRLLVL.

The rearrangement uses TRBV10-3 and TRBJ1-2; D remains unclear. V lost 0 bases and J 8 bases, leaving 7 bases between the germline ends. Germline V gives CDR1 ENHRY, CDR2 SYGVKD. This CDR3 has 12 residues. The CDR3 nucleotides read TGTGCCATCAGTGAGTCTGGGTTCGGCTACACCTTC. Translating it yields CAISESGFGYTF.

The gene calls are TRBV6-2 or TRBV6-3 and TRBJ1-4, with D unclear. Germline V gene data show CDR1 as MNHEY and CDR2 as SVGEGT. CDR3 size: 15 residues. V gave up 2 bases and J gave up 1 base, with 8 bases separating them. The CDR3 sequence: CASSYLTGTNEKLFF. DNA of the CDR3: TGTGCCAGCAGTTACCTGACGGGAACTAATGAAAAACTGTTTTTT.